Listed below are T cell receptor beta chains from one sample, sequenced in a study of cytomegalovirus exposure and HLA in healthy donors. The repertoire was sequenced with immunoSEQ multiplex PCR; TCRdb's copy has only in-frame clones and lacks some. The repertoire has about 100,000 clones, under 85% of them found once; the top ten carry over 2.5%. Sequenced sample: PBMCs. Source of these receptors: a woman aged 18-35 years in good health and CMV-seronegative. CDR3s include the opening cysteine and the closing phenylalanine or tryptophan. Each record gives: CDR3 DNA, CDR3 protein, D gene, clone size, V gene, J gene. The D gene is left open where the match is weak. The size of a clone is reported for some rows only, either as once, few or many, or as a class for expanded clones.

TGTGCCAGCAGCCAAGAGTACAGCCGATACAATGAGCAGTTCTTC	CASSQEYSRYNEQFF	-	once	TRBV4-2	TRBJ2-1
TGTGCCACCAGCAGTCCCCACCAGGGACTATCCTACGAGCAGTACTTC	CATSSPHQGLSYEQYF	TRBD2	few	TRBV15	TRBJ2-7
TGTGCCAGCAGCGACCGAAGAGTCCCGGGGGGGAGCACAGATACGCAGTATTTT	CASSDRRVPGGSTDTQYF	TRBD2	few	TRBV7-9	TRBJ2-3
TGTGCCAGCAGTTCCCATTCCCCTACAGAGAACACTGAAGCTTTCTTT	CASSSHSPTENTEAFF	-	few	TRBV28	TRBJ1-1
TGTGCCAGCAGTGGTACAGACCGCTATGGCTACACCTTC	CASSGTDRYGYTF	-	once	TRBV2	TRBJ1-2
TGTGCCAGCAGTGCTAGCGGGACGGTGAATCAGCCCCAGCATTTT	CASSASGTVNQPQHF	-	-	TRBV13	TRBJ1-5
TGTGCCAGCAGCTCCCGGGAGACAGGGGCAGGTTCACCCCTCCACTTT	CASSSRETGAGSPLHF	TRBD1	once	TRBV13	TRBJ1-6
TGTGCCAGCAGCTTTGAGCCGGGAGCCTACAATGAGCAGTTCTTC	CASSFEPGAYNEQFF	-	-	TRBV5-4	TRBJ2-1
TGTGCCAGCAGCGCGCGGGACAGCAATTCACCCCTCCACTTT	CASSARDSNSPLHF	TRBD1	few	TRBV9	TRBJ1-6
TGTGCCAGCAGCTTGCTTTTAGTTCAGACAGGGGCTATGAACACTGAAGCTTTCTTT	CASSLLLVQTGAMNTEAFF	TRBD1	-	TRBV5-4	TRBJ1-1
TGTGCCAGCAGCCGTCAAACTAGCGGGGCGAACTCCTACGAGCAGTACTTC	CASSRQTSGANSYEQYF	TRBD2	once	TRBV7-9	TRBJ2-7